The TCR beta chain described here comes from a study of T cells expressing NK-cell markers. Study summary: Seven sequenced donors out of eight were HCMV-seropositive, one seronegative. General study points: For a few donors, these clonotypes were likewise the leading ones in the CD3+CD56-NKG2C+ fraction. Specificity for HCMV among expanded NKG2C+ T cell clones was not established.

The cDNA for TCR beta came from 5'RACE template switching with UMIs. TCRdb re-called the 5' RACE reads and gives one entry per CDR3 protein, without DNA. This sample's clone table lists 300,000 to 450,000 distinct CDR3 sequences. Comments on this clonotype: Its antigen remains unknown.

The TCR originated in a man aged 18 to 69 in good health. Specimen: blood T cells: a sorted CD56 or NKG2C T cell subset, CD4+ or CD8+ T cells, or bulk PBMC T cells (not recorded which).

The CDR3 sequence is CASSLSGGSYNEQFF. The chain carries TRBV7-2 and TRBJ2-1. This CDR3 comprises 15 residues. Germline V gene lookup returns CDR1 SGHTA and CDR2 FQGNSA.